This T cell receptor (beta chain) was identified during a study of shared clonotypes between healthy human individuals. Study observations and caveats: Some naive CD4 clonotypes, 4% to 6%, turned up in common across several donors.

Remarks on this clone: Antigen specificity is unknown.

Trimming removed 4 bases from V and 1 base from J, with 18 bases in between. The CDR3 has 17 amino acids. CDR1 is SGHRS, CDR2 YFSETQ, per germline. Only in-frame clones appear in the TCRdb table, and some are missing; sequencing was by immunoSEQ multiplex PCR. The table includes about 1.4 million clones, approximately 96% detected once. The material sequenced was naive CD4+ T cells sorted from blood. Indicated subset: CD45RA+ positively selected. The chain carries TRBV5-1 and TRBJ2-1; TRBD1 might be the D (5 bases). The TCR was taken from a man aged 25 to 40 in good health. The CDR3 region has the DNA TGCGCCAGCAGCCGGACCCTGACAGACCAATCCTACAATGAGCAGTTCTTC. This translates into CASSRTLTDQSYNEQFF.